Listed here are 18 T cell receptor beta chains from one sample, sequenced in a study of blood T cell repertoires in COVID-19. Profiling relied on immunoSEQ multiplex PCR, and the TCRdb table lists in-frame clones only, not all of them. The sample holds about 140,000 clones, 80% to 85% seen once. Input material: peripheral blood. The receptor source for this set is a woman aged 55-69 years with acute or convalescent COVID-19.

V usage is TRBV19 and J usage is TRBJ1-2, with 9 bases that match TRBD1. The CDR3 has 13 amino acids. Germline CDR1 LNHDA, CDR2 SQIVND (reference sequence). The junction had 6 bases not matched to a gene; V was cut back by 6 bases and J by 7 bases. The CDR3 spells CASRRGQGSGYTF. In nucleotides, the CDR3 is TGTGCCAGTAGGAGAGGACAGGGGTCTGGCTACACCTTC.

The gene calls are TRBV18 and TRBJ1-5, with D maybe TRBD1 (5 bases). Germline V gives CDR1 KGHSH, CDR2 LQKENI. The CDR3 has 13 residues. The V end was cut by 5 bases, the J end by 5 bases, with 10 bases between. CDR3 region: CASSVTEYQPQHF. DNA of the CDR3: TGTGCCAGCTCAGTGACAGAGTATCAGCCCCAGCATTTT.

The chain links TRBV18 to TRBJ2-7; 8 bases map to TRBD1. In germline, CDR1 is KGHSH, CDR2 LQKENI. The CDR3 is made up of 12 amino acids. The V gene end was trimmed by 4 bases and the J gene end by 6 bases; junction bases not matched to a gene: 2. The CDR3 DNA reads as TGTGCCAGCTCACGGACAGGGACCGAGCAGTACTTC. This translates into CASSRTGTEQYF.

The J gene is TRBJ2-1, the V gene TRBV9; D may be TRBD2 (6 bases). CDR1 SGDLS and CDR2 YYNGEE come from the germline V gene. Trimming stripped 0 bases from V and 3 bases from J, with 10 bases between. The CDR3 is 15 amino acids. The CDR3, as DNA: TGTGCCAGCAGCGTAGCGGGACTTAACTACAATGAGCAGTTCTTC. Protein: CASSVAGLNYNEQFF.

This clone was recorded only once. This chain joins TRBV28 and TRBJ2-5; maybe TRBD1 (5 bases). Germline V gene data show CDR1 as MDHEN and CDR2 as SYDVKM. Trimming cost V 2 bases and J 1 base, with 8 bases left between them. This CDR3 spans 14 amino acids. In DNA, the CDR3 is TGTGCCAGCAGTTTACAAGGGGTCCAAGAGACCCAGTACTTC. Protein: CASSLQGVQETQYF. The full variable domain, in which reference TRBV28 and TRBJ2-5 provide the parts outside the CDR3, is DVKVTQSSRYLVKRTGEKVFLECVQDMDHENMFWYRQDPGLGLRLIYFSYDVKMKEKGDIPEGYSVSREKKERFSLILESASTNQTSMYLCASSLQGVQETQYFGPGTRLLVL.

J is TRBJ1-2 and V is TRBV13; TRBD1 aligns across 8 bases. Germline V gives CDR1 PRHDT, CDR2 FYEKMQ (reference sequence). J gave up 6 bases and V 4 bases, and 10 bases lay outside the gene matches. The CDR3 contains 15 residues. CDR3 sequence (DNA): TGTGCCAGCAGCTCGACGGGACAGGCTATTGATGGCTACACCTTC. As protein: CASSSTGQAIDGYTF.

The chain carries TRBV5-1 and TRBJ2-1, with TRBD2 identical over 7 bases. The CDR3 runs 17 residues. V lost 4 bases, J lost 4 bases, and 14 bases stayed unmatched. CDR1 and CDR2 from the germline V gene are SGHRS and YFSETQ. This CDR3 is CASSPRFGGERYNEQFF. CDR3 in DNA: TGCGCCAGCAGCCCTCGATTTGGGGGGGAGAGATACAATGAGCAGTTCTTC.

The V call is TRBV10-3, the J call TRBJ2-5; D uncertain. Germline-derived CDR1 and CDR2 are ENHRY and SYGVKD. CDR3 length: 13 residues. Trimming removed 8 bases from V and 1 base from J, with 11 bases in between. The chain's CDR3 is CAIADGAQETQYF. The CDR3 DNA reads as TGTGCCATCGCTGACGGAGCCCAAGAGACCCAGTACTTC.

This clone was counted a few times. The chain joins TRBV27 to TRBJ2-7; TRBD1 might be the D (6 bases). V was trimmed by 6 bases and J by 2 bases, leaving 14 bases between them. The CDR3 covers 14 residues. Germline V gene sequence: CDR1 MNHEY, CDR2 SMNVEV (reference sequence). CDR3 loop: CASRIQTGAYEQYF. The DNA of the CDR3 is TGTGCCAGCAGGATCCAGACAGGCGCCTACGAGCAGTACTTC.

This chain joins TRBV5-1 and TRBJ2-7, with TRBD1 identical over 9 bases. CDR1 is SGHRS, CDR2 YFSETQ, per germline. The CDR3 consists of 16 residues. The V segment lost 3 bases and the J segment 2 bases; nucleotides outside the gene matches: 9. The CDR3 loop reads CASSSGQGALTYEQYF. The CDR3, as DNA: TGCGCCAGCAGCTCGGGACAGGGAGCATTAACCTACGAGCAGTACTTC.

The gene calls are TRBV19 and TRBJ1-2; the D gene is possibly TRBD1 (6 bases). The length of the CDR3 is 14 residues. Germline V lookup: CDR1 LNHDA, CDR2 SQIVND (reference sequence). V was shortened by 5 bases and J by 7 bases, with 17 bases between the two germline ends. CDR3 nucleotide sequence: TGTGCCAGTAGTTCTCAACAGGGTCTAGGTGGCTACACCTTC. Translation: CASSSQQGLGGYTF.

This clone was detected only once. The chain is built from TRBV15 and TRBJ1-6, with 7 bases fitting TRBD1. The germline V gene has CDR1 LNHNV and CDR2 YYDKDF (reference sequence). The CDR3 sequence is 14 residues long. J lost 7 bases, V lost 4 bases, and 4 bases had no gene match. CDR3 coding DNA: TGTGCCACCAGCAAAGACAGGGTGAATTCACCCCTCCACTTT. Protein: CATSKDRVNSPLHF.

The genes are TRBV11-2 and TRBJ2-7; TRBD1 matches at 9 bases. CDR3 length: 14 amino acids. J lost 6 bases, V lost 6 bases, and 9 bases had no gene match. The germline V gene has CDR1 SGHAT and CDR2 FQNNGV. CDR3 in amino acids: CASRAGQGTTEQYF. CDR3 DNA sequence: TGTGCCAGCAGAGCGGGACAGGGTACCACCGAGCAGTACTTC.

The rearrangement uses TRBV11-1 and TRBJ2-7; D might be TRBD1 (5 bases). Germline lookup yields CDR1 SGHAT and CDR2 FQDESV (reference sequence). This CDR3 has 12 residues. The germline V and J ends were trimmed by 5 bases and 2 bases, with 7 bases remaining between them. The CDR3 protein is CASSQQAYEQYF. CDR3 in DNA: TGTGCCAGCAGCCAACAGGCCTACGAGCAGTACTTC.

V usage is TRBV24-1 and J usage is TRBJ1-1; TRBD1 aligns across 8 bases. The CDR3 runs to 15 residues. The J segment lost 0 bases and the V segment lost 7 bases, leaving 6 bases of the junction unmatched. Germline V gene sequence: CDR1 KGHDR, CDR2 SFDVKD. The CDR3 nucleotides are TGTGCCACCAGGGCAGGGGGCGGGATGAACACTGAAGCTTTCTTT. This gives the protein CATRAGGGMNTEAFF.

This rearrangement joins TRBV21-1 to TRBJ1-2; no DNA check was done on the table's D call, TRBD1. TRBV21-1 is a known pseudogene. The CDR3 runs 15 residues. CDR3 in amino acids: CASSKSYNQAYGYTF. The CDR3 DNA is TGTGCCAGCAGCAAAAGTTACAACCAGGCCTATGGCTACACCTTC.

V gene TRBV4-3 combines with J gene TRBJ2-2; a weak D match, TRBD1 (5 bases). The ends were cut back, 1 base at V and 0 bases at J, with 12 bases in the middle. Germline V gene data show CDR1 as LGHNA and CDR2 as YSLEER. This CDR3 is built from 17 residues. CDR3 DNA: TGCGCCAGCAGCCAAGTGGGGATAGGGGCGAACACCGGGGAGCTGTTTTTT. This translates into CASSQVGIGANTGELFF.

The J gene is TRBJ2-1, the V gene TRBV6-5; 8 bases line up with TRBD2. Per the germline V gene, CDR1 is MNHEY and CDR2 is SVGAGI. This CDR3 is 15 amino acids long. With 5 bases clipped from V and 4 bases from J, the junction kept 7 bases outside the gene matches. The CDR3 nucleotides read TGTGCCAGCAGTCCTACTAGCGGAGAGTACAATGAGCAGTTCTTC. Protein product: CASSPTSGEYNEQFF.